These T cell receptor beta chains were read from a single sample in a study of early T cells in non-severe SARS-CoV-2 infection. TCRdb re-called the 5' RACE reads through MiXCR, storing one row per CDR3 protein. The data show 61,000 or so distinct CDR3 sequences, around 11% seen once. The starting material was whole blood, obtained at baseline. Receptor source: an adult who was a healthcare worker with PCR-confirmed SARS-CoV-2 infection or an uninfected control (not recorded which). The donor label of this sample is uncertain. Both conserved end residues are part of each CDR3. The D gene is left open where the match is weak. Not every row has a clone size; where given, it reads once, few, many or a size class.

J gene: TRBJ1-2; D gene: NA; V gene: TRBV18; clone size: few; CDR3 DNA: TGTGCCAGCACTAAGGAAGCTGGCTACACCTTC; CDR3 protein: CASTKEAGYTF
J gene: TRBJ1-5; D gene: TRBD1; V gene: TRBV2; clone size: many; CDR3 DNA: TGTGCCAGCAGTGCGGGACAGGGCCATCAGCCCCAGCATTTT; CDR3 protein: CASSAGQGHQPQHF
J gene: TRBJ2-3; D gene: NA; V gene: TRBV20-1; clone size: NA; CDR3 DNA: TGCAGTGCTAGTTCGGGGGGCTTGAGAGATACGCAGTATTTT; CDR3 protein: CSASSGGLRDTQYF
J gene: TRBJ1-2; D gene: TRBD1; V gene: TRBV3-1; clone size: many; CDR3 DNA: TGTGCCAGCAGCCAACGGACAGGGACTAACTTAGGCTACACCTTC; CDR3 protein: CASSQRTGTNLGYTF
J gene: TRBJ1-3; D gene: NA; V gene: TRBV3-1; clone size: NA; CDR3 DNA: TGTGCCAGCAGATCCACAGGGTACTCTGGAAACACCATATATTTT; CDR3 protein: CASRSTGYSGNTIYF
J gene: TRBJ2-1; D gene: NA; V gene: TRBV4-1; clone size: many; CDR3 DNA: TGCGCCAGCAGCCAAGTGGTGTTTGGTGAGCAGTTCTTC; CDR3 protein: CASSQVVFGEQFF
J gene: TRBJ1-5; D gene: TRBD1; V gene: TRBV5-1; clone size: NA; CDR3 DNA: TGCGCCAGCAGCTTGGGGGACAGCTATAGCAATCAGCCCCAGCATTTT; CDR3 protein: CASSLGDSYSNQPQHF
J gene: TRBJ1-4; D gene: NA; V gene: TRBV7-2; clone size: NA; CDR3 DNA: TGTGCCAGCAGCCACGAGGTTAATGAAAAACTGTTTTTT; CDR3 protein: CASSHEVNEKLFF
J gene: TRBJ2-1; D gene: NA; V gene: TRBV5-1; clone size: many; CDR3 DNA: TGCGCCAGCAGCTCAGAATTACAGAATGAGCAGTTCTTC; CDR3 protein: CASSSELQNEQFF
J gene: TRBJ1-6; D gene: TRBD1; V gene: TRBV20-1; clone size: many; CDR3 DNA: TGCAGTGCCTGGACAGGATACCCAAGTTCACCCCTCCACTTT; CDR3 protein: CSAWTGYPSSPLHF
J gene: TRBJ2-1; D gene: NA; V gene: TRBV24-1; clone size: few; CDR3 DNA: TGTGCCACCAGTGATACACAGGGTGAGCAGTTCTTC; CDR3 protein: CATSDTQGEQFF
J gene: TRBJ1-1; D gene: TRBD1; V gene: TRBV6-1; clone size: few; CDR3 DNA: TGTGCCAGCCACAGGGGGGGTTCGACTGAAGCTTTCTTT; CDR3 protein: CASHRGGSTEAFF
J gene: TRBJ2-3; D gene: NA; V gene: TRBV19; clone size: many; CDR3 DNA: TGTGCCAGCGTCAGTCACGGGGGTTCAGATACGCAGTATTTT; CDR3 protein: CASVSHGGSDTQYF
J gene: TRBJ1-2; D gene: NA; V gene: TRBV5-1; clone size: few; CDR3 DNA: TGCGCCAGCAGAACCGGGAAGGAGAATGGCTACACCTTC; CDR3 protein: CASRTGKENGYTF
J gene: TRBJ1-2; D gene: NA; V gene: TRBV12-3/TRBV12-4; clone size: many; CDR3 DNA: TGTGCCAGCAGAGCGACAGTAAACTATGGCTACACCTTC; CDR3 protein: CASRATVNYGYTF
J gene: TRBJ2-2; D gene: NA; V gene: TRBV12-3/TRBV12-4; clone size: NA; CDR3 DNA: TGTGCCAGCAACATATACGGGGAGCTGTTTTTT; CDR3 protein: CASNIYGELFF
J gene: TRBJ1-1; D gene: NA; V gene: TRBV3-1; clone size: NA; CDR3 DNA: TGTGCCAGCAGCCACCTTGCTGAAGCTTTCTTT; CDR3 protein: CASSHLAEAFF
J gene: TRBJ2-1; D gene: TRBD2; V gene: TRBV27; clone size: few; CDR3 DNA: TGTGCCAGCAGTCGAAGAGCGGGGGCTACTTACAATGAGCAGTTCTTC; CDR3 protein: CASSRRAGATYNEQFF
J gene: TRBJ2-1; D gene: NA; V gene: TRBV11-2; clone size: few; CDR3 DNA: TGTGCCAGCAGCTCATCTGGGACGGCCTACAATGAGCAGTTCTTC; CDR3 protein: CASSSSGTAYNEQFF
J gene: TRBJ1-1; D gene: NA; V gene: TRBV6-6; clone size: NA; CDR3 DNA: TGTGCCAGCAGTCGGGGACGTTCGAACACTGAAGCTTTCTTT; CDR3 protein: CASSRGRSNTEAFF
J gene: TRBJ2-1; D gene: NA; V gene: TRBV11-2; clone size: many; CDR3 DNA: TGTGCCAGCAGCCCTGTAGGGGCATTGGGGGGTGAGCAGTTCTTC; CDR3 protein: CASSPVGALGGEQFF
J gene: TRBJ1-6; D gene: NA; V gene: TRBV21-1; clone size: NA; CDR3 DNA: TGTGCCAGCAGCAAAAGTTTCAATTCACCCCTCCACTTT; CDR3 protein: CASSKSFNSPLHF
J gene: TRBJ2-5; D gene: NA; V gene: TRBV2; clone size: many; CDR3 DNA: TGTGCCAGCAGTGAACCACGGACACAGAGGTACCAAGAGACCCAGTACTTC; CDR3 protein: CASSEPRTQRYQETQYF
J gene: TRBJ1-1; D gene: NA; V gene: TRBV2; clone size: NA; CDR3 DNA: TGTGTTAGCATCGGAGGACACCTGAACACTGAAGCTTTCTTT; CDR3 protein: CVSIGGHLNTEAFF